This T cell receptor beta chain was profiled in a study of Ad26.COV2.S vaccination and SARS-CoV-2 variants. Germline assignment: CDR1 SGDLS and CDR2 YYNGEE. V was pared by 0 bases and J by 6 bases, with 9 bases between. The CDR3 runs to 14 residues. Clones were read by immunoSEQ multiplex PCR, and TCRdb kept only the in-frame ones, dropping some. The sample includes hundreds of thousands of clones, approximately 87% of them seen just once. The sample's treatment: approximately 18 received Ad26.COV2.S at low or high dose, single or two shots; about 5 received placebo; per-sample allocation not given. Material that was analyzed had been drawn on day 63 after the first vaccine or placebo injection.

This TCR came from a person between 18 and 59 years old who received the Ad26.COV2.S COVID-19 vaccine or a placebo. The source material was peripheral blood, sampled in a trial of Ad26.COV2.S vaccine versus placebo. The chain combines TRBV9 with TRBJ1-4; maybe TRBD1 (5 bases). CDR3 coding DNA: TGTGCCAGCAGCGTAGGGGAGGGGTATGAAAAACTGTTTTTT. It yields the protein CASSVGEGYEKLFF.